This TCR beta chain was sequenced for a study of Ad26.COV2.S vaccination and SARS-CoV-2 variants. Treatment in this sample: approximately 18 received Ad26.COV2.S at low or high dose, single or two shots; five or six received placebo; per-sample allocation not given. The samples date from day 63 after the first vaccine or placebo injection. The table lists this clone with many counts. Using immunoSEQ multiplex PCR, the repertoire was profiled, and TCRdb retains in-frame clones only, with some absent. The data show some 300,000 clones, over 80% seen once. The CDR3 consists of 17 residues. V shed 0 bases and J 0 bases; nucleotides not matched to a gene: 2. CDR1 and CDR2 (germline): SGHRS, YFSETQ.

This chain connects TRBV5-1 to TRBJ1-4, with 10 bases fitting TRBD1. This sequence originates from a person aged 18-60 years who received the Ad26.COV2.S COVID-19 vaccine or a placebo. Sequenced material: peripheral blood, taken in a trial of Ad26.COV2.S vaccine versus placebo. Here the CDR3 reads CASSLATGGPTNEKLFF. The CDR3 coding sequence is TGCGCCAGCAGCTTGGCGACAGGGGGCCCAACTAATGAAAAACTGTTTTTT.